A single sample gave rise to the 23 T cell receptor beta chains below, sequenced in a study of shared T cell receptors in the human thymus. Some clones are missing from TCRdb's copy, which holds only in-frame ones; the method was immunoSEQ multiplex PCR. The sample yields hundreds of thousands of clones, more than 85% seen once. Sequencing was done on a sample of thymocytes. The receptors derive from a human donor.

The chain couples TRBV2 to TRBJ2-7, with D unresolved. Between the trimmed V and J ends, which lost 5 bases and 3 bases, there was a span of 8 bases. Germline values: CDR1 SNHLY, CDR2 FYNNEI. The CDR3 sequence is 12 residues long. CDR3 nucleotide sequence: TGTGCCAGCAGTCCGGGCTACTACGAGCAGTACTTC. This gives the protein CASSPGYYEQYF. Together with reference TRBV2 and TRBJ2-7, the CDR3 gives the full variable domain: EPEVTQTPSHQVTQMGQEVILRCVPISNHLYFYWYRQILGQKVEFLVSFYNNEISEKSEIFDDQFSVERPDGSNFTLKIRSTKLEDSAMYFCASSPGYYEQYFGPGTRLTVT.

The chain carries TRBV27 and TRBJ2-2; no clear D. CDR1 and CDR2 (germline): MNHEY, SMNVEV (reference sequence). CDR3 size: 13 residues. The ends were cut back, 4 bases at V and 6 bases at J, with 9 bases in the middle. CDR3 in amino acids: CASSSRVPGELFF. The CDR3 DNA follows: TGTGCCAGCAGTTCTAGGGTACCCGGGGAGCTGTTTTTT.

The rearrangement joins TRBV27 to TRBJ1-1; TRBD1 matches 10 bases. Looked up from germline, CDR1 is MNHEY and CDR2 is SMNVEV (reference sequence). CDR3 size: 18 residues. After removal of 2 bases from V and 2 bases from J, the junction contained 11 bases not matched to a gene. The CDR3 here is CASSLGGDRGRRNTEAFF. In nucleotides, the CDR3 is TGTGCCAGCAGTTTAGGGGGGGACAGGGGCAGGAGAAACACTGAAGCTTTCTTT.

V and J are TRBV2 and TRBJ2-7, with TRBD2 matching 11 bases. The CDR3 totals 14 residues. V lost 6 bases, J lost 3 bases, and 4 bases stayed unmatched. Per the germline V gene, CDR1 is SNHLY and CDR2 is FYNNEI. In DNA form, the CDR3 reads TGTGCCAGCAGACGGACTAGCGGGCTCTACGAGCAGTACTTC. It encodes CASRRTSGLYEQYF. The entire variable domain, with the rest obtained from reference TRBV2 and TRBJ2-7, is as follows: EPEVTQTPSHQVTQMGQEVILRCVPISNHLYFYWYRQILGQKVEFLVSFYNNEISEKSEIFDDQFSVERPDGSNFTLKIRSTKLEDSAMYFCASRRTSGLYEQYFGPGTRLTVT.

The chain employs TRBV7-3 and TRBJ2-5, with 10 bases lining up with TRBD2. In germline, CDR1 is SGHTA, CDR2 FQGTGA. The CDR3 length is 16 residues. V lost 1 base and J lost 4; bases outside the gene matches: 6. The CDR3 DNA sequence: TGTGCCAGCAGCTTAATGGGACTAGCGTTAAGAGAGACCCAGTACTTC. The encoded protein is CASSLMGLALRETQYF.

The chain joins TRBV7-9 to TRBJ2-7, with TRBD2 as a possible D gene (6 bases). CDR3 length: 14 residues. The ends were cut back, 6 bases at V and 0 bases at J, with 12 bases in the middle. CDR1 and CDR2 from the germline V gene are SEHNR and FQNEAQ (reference sequence). The CDR3 spells CASRQVGGSYEQYF. In DNA form, the CDR3 reads TGTGCCAGCAGACAGGTGGGGGGCTCCTACGAGCAGTACTTC.

This clone was seen a single time. This chain connects TRBV19 to TRBJ1-2, with no clear D. The CDR3 is 13 residues long. Trimming shortened V by 7 bases and J by 1 base, and 10 bases separated the two germline ends. The germline V gene encodes CDR1 LNHDA and CDR2 SQIVND (reference sequence). The CDR3 DNA is TGTGCCAGTACCGTTGGGGTTAACTATGGCTACACCTTC. It translates to CASTVGVNYGYTF.

The genes are TRBV25-1 and TRBJ2-1, with D unresolved. The germline V gene has CDR1 MGHDK and CDR2 SYGVNS. The CDR3 totals 13 residues. Trimming removed 1 base at V and 9 bases at J, with 10 bases between. The CDR3 nucleotides read TGTGCCAGCAGTGAATTGGGGAATAGTGAGCAGTTCTTC. It encodes CASSELGNSEQFF.

This rearrangement joins TRBV19 to TRBJ2-1; 11 bases agree with TRBD2. Trimming removed 5 bases from V and 5 bases from J; junction bases left unmatched: 11. The length of the CDR3 is 17 residues. CDR1 is LNHDA and CDR2 is SQIVND in the germline V gene (reference sequence). The CDR3 coding sequence is TGTGCCAGTAGTCGGGTAGCGGGAGGGCCATTTAACAATGAGCAGTTCTTC. Translated: CASSRVAGGPFNNEQFF.

Only one count was recorded for this clone. The chain couples TRBV7-2 to TRBJ2-7; TRBD2 aligns across 7 bases. CDR3 length equals 12 residues. Germline values: CDR1 SGHTA, CDR2 FQGNSA. The J segment lost 3 bases and the V segment lost 4 bases, leaving 0 bases of the junction unmatched. This CDR3 reads CASSSSGYEQYF. Here the CDR3 DNA reads TGTGCCAGCAGCTCTAGCGGCTACGAGCAGTACTTC.

The chain joins TRBV5-6 to TRBJ1-3; a weak D match, TRBD1 (5 bases). The V gene lost 1 base and the J gene lost 0 bases, with 11 bases spanning the gap. Germline V CDR1 and CDR2: SGHDT, YYEEEE. This CDR3 comprises 16 residues. CDR3 bases: TGTGCCAGCAGCTTGCAGGGATCGAGCTCTGGAAACACCATATATTTT. This translates into CASSLQGSSSGNTIYF.

The chain recombines TRBV10-3 with TRBJ1-2; a weak D match, TRBD1 (5 bases). V was clipped by 7 bases and J by 2 bases, with 17 bases between them. CDR1 is ENHRY, CDR2 SYGVKD, per germline. The CDR3 length is 15 residues. The CDR3 sequence: CAITSERKGNYGYTF. CDR3 in DNA: TGTGCCATCACCTCCGAGAGGAAGGGGAACTATGGCTACACCTTC.

The genes are TRBV5-6 and TRBJ1-1; possibly TRBD1 for D (6 bases). CDR1 and CDR2 (germline): SGHDT, YYEEEE. V was clipped by 0 bases and J by 4 bases, with 13 bases between them. The CDR3 has 15 residues. This CDR3 is CASSLGTEVITEAFF. The CDR3 DNA reads TGTGCCAGCAGCTTGGGGACAGAAGTAATCACTGAAGCTTTCTTT.

The chain is built from TRBV30 and TRBJ1-3; D is undetermined. The CDR3 consists of 19 residues. Looked up from germline, CDR1 is GTSNPN and CDR2 is SVGIG (reference sequence). Trimming left V 0 bases short and J 0 bases short, with 21 bases between. The CDR3 nucleotides read TGTGCCTGGAGTGTACGACCTTACATTCCAACAAACTCTGGAAACACCATATATTTT. It specifies CAWSVRPYIPTNSGNTIYF. The full variable domain, its missing parts supplied by reference TRBV30 and TRBJ1-3, is SQTIHQWPATLVQPVGSPLSLECTVEGTSNPNLYWYRQAAGRGLQLLFYSVGIGQISSEVPQNLSASRPQDRQFILSSKKLLLSDSGFYLCAWSVRPYIPTNSGNTIYFGEGSWLTVV.

The CDR3 is CASSLPLKEGSANEKLFF. CDR3 DNA: TGTGCCAGCAGTTTACCATTGAAAGAGGGGTCCGCTAATGAAAAACTGTTTTTT. This chain links TRBV28 with TRBJ1-4, with D tentatively TRBD1 (5 bases). The CDR3 is 18 residues long. Germline V gene data show CDR1 as MDHEN and CDR2 as SYDVKM. Trimming stripped 2 bases from V and 3 bases from J, with 19 bases between.

This clone occurred once. One end of the junction does not line up with germline, which may come from a read error. The V gene is TRBV27, the J gene TRBJ2-7; D is unclear. CDR1 and CDR2 from the germline V gene are MNHEY and SMNVEV (reference sequence). This CDR3 is built from 11 residues. The CDR3 protein is CASSFGTASHF. The CDR3 DNA follows: TGTGCCAGCAGTTTCGGAACAGCGAGCCACTTC.

This CDR3 is CASSLRGQGAGAYNEQFF. CDR3 nucleotides: TGTGCCAGCAGCTTAAGGGGACAGGGAGCGGGAGCCTACAATGAGCAGTTCTTC. The chain is built from TRBV7-2 and TRBJ2-1, with D tentatively TRBD1 (9 bases). CDR3 length: 18 amino acids. The germline CDR1 and CDR2 sequences are SGHTA and FQGNSA. Trimming shortened V by 2 bases and J by 2 bases, and 19 bases separated the two germline ends.

The gene calls are TRBV28 and TRBJ2-7; possibly TRBD2 for D (5 bases). The CDR3 contains 13 residues. V was trimmed by 7 bases and J by 7 bases, leaving 17 bases between them. Per germline, CDR1 MDHEN and CDR2 SYDVKM. The CDR3 here is CASNHQPTGEQYF. CDR3 DNA: TGTGCCAGCAACCACCAGCCCACGGGGGAGCAGTACTTC.

The genes are TRBV5-1 and TRBJ2-1; the match to TRBD1 covers 7 bases. The germline V gene has CDR1 SGHRS and CDR2 YFSETQ. The CDR3 loop spans 16 amino acids. The trim removed 5 bases at V and 7 bases at J, leaving 15 bases unmatched. Written as DNA, the CDR3 is TGCGCCAGCAGACCTAAGGGGGCTAGATACGGGAATGAGCAGTTCTTC. Protein product: CASRPKGARYGNEQFF.

CDR3 nucleotides: TGTGCCAGCAACCTGGACAGGACGAGCTCTGGAAACACCATATATTTT. It is translated as CASNLDRTSSGNTIYF. The chain has TRBV16 and TRBJ1-3, with 7 positions matching TRBD1. Germline assignment: CDR1 KGHSY and CDR2 FQNENV. After removal of 7 bases from V and 0 bases from J, the junction contained 9 bases not matched to a gene. This CDR3 spans 16 amino acids.

The J gene is TRBJ1-1, the V gene TRBV7-8; a weak D match, TRBD1 (6 bases). CDR1 and CDR2 (germline): SGHVS, FQNEAQ. This CDR3 contains 16 residues. The V gene lost 5 bases and the J gene lost 0 bases, with 16 bases spanning the gap. The CDR3 DNA is TGTGCCAGCAGCCCAGGGGAGGGGAGGATGAACACTGAAGCTTTCTTT. Residues: CASSPGEGRMNTEAFF.

The chain uses TRBV27 and TRBJ2-7; D not resolved. The CDR3 spans 14 residues. CDR1 is MNHEY, CDR2 SMNVEV, per germline (reference sequence). V was shortened by 5 bases and J by 0 bases, with 11 bases between the two germline ends. As DNA, the CDR3 is TGTGCCAGCAGTCCCCGTATAGACTCCTACGAGCAGTACTTC. Its protein product is CASSPRIDSYEQYF.

The gene calls are TRBV19 and TRBJ2-1; 13 bases map to TRBD2. V lost 5 bases and J lost 1; bases outside the gene matches: 5. CDR3 length: 17 residues. Germline loops: CDR1 LNHDA, CDR2 SQIVND (reference sequence). In nucleotides, the CDR3 is TGTGCCAGTAGTGTAGGACTAGCGGGAGTATCCTACAATGAGCAGTTCTTC. Protein product: CASSVGLAGVSYNEQFF.